This T cell receptor (beta chain) was observed in a study of blood T cell repertoires in COVID-19. Trimming shortened V by 10 bases and J by 5 bases, and 14 bases separated the two germline ends. Germline lookup yields CDR1 LNHDA and CDR2 SQIVND (reference sequence). The CDR3 is 12 residues long. Data came from immunoSEQ multiplex PCR; TCRdb stores just in-frame clones and leaves some out. The table shows about 140,000 clones, with about 87% occurring only once. This clone was picked up a small number of times. This TCR came from a woman of 80 years or more with acute or convalescent COVID-19. Sequencing used peripheral blood. The chain has TRBV19 and TRBJ1-2; weak D call: TRBD1 (6 bases). CDR3 region: CATMDSPYGYTF. In nucleotides, the CDR3 is TGTGCCACCATGGACAGTCCGTATGGCTACACCTTC.